This T cell receptor beta chain appears in the sequencing data of a study of T cells in localized non-small cell lung cancer (dated by TCRdb to 2018 to 2020). Looking at the study overall: The study examined T cell repertoires in under 300 patients with early-stage NSCLC and compared tumors with uninvolved tumor-adjacent lungs. NSCLC patients had a mean age of roughly 64 years, and around 140 were male and 85 to 110 female. All 240 or so NSCLC patients in the cohort were treatment-naive and had localized lung tumors that were resected. Broader findings and caveats from the paper: Longer overall survival was associated with higher blood T cell density, whereas shorter survival was associated with higher adjacent-lung clonality. Because of the exploratory design, TCR variables were selected using unadjusted p-values without false-discovery rate correction. Uninvolved tumor-adjacent lung showed the highest T cell clonality, higher than tumor, which suggests more focused antigenic responses in the uninvolved tumor-adjacent lung. A median of around 60 of the top 100 tumor clones turned up in the paired uninvolved adjacent lung, and 25 to 30 of those clones also ranked among the top 100 of that same adjacent lung. Because multi-region tumor sequencing was not performed, intratumor heterogeneity could not be ruled out.

The germline V gene gives CDR1 as MNHNS and CDR2 as SASEGT. The CDR3 has 18 amino acids, counting the end cysteine and phenylalanine. Only the CDR3 part of the read is kept: 54 bases, read in frame from the first base. From V the trimming removes 1 base and from J it removes 0 bases, while the gene matches leave 6 bases of the junction unaccounted for. TCR beta CDR3 regions were sequenced from DNA using the immunoSEQ Assay. In the paper's pipeline: T cell density was computed as TCR beta template counts normalized to usable DNA estimated by amplifying housekeeping genes. Richness was estimated using the preseqR package, with extrapolation to 400,000 templates for PBMC samples and to 120,000 templates for tissue samples. Clonality was taken to be one minus Pielou's evenness. Tissue-enriched TCRs were identified by differential abundance testing using productive amino-acid clonotypes, minimum total count 5 and alpha 0.1. The Jaccard Index and the Morisita Overlap Index were used to measure how much the repertoires overlapped between compartments. TCR beta CDR3s were clustered by GLIPH together with public tetramer-defined viral CDR3s, and at least three viral sequences plus V-gene enrichment were required for viral motifs. TCRdb stores this immuneACCESS table with in-frame sequences only. Part of the clones is absent; in the studies checked, under half of the shortfall reflects unresolved V genes, and no reason is known for the rest. The D gene and trimming were derived from the DNA, and the V and J assignments and clone size from that table. The table for this sample lists tens of thousands of clones; approximately 88% of them were counted only once. Jointly, the top ten make up under 10% of the sample.

At diagnosis, tumor, uninvolved tumor-adjacent lung and peripheral blood were collected and then preserved as a mix of FFPE and fresh-frozen material. Blood samples were analyzed as peripheral blood mononuclear cells for TCR repertoire profiling. This clone was observed a single time. Its antigen remains unidentified. No clone much larger than this one lies a single base away; base qualities are absent. The sequence derives from a woman aged 35 to 70 with stage III lung adenocarcinoma. The input for sequencing was peripheral blood mononuclear cells, taken before any cancer treatment. The chain links TRBV6-1 with TRBJ2-3; 11 middle bases align to TRBD2. This receptor has the CDR3 CASSEVPGTSGSTDTQYF. In nucleotide form, the sequence is TGTGCCAGCAGTGAAGTACCAGGGACTAGCGGAAGCACAGATACGCAGTATTTT.